Listed here are 20 T cell receptor beta chains from one sample, sequenced in a study of control samples from healthy donors and cancer patients. The data were produced by immunoSEQ multiplex PCR, yet TCRdb's version contains in-frame clones alone and is incomplete. The sample carries 170,000 or so clones, approximately 94% recorded once. Sequencing was done on a sample of blood. The receptors stem from a woman between 18 and 29 years old in good health.

The chain combines TRBV5-6 with TRBJ2-1, with D possibly being TRBD1 or TRBD2 (6 bases each). The CDR3 spans 15 residues. The V and J ends lost 0 bases and 6 bases respectively, with 13 bases between them. Germline assignment: CDR1 SGHDT and CDR2 YYEEEE. CDR3: CASSLVQGGGNEQFF. The CDR3 nucleotides are TGTGCCAGCAGCTTGGTACAGGGAGGTGGCAATGAGCAGTTCTTC.

The V gene is TRBV6-2 or TRBV6-3, the J gene TRBJ2-5; D may correspond to TRBD1 or TRBD2 (5 bases each). The CDR3 runs to 15 residues. Germline CDR1 is MNHEY and CDR2 is SVGEGT. V was cut by 5 bases and J by 2 bases, with 15 bases left in between. This CDR3 is CASSLGTVLQETQYF. CDR3 sequence (DNA): TGTGCCAGCAGTCTTGGGACGGTACTACAAGAGACCCAGTACTTC.

The chain links TRBV7-9 to TRBJ1-3; D unresolved. V was shortened by 5 bases and J by 6 bases, with 11 bases between the two germline ends. The germline V gene has CDR1 SEHNR and CDR2 FQNEAQ (reference sequence). The CDR3 runs 13 residues. CDR3 sequence reads: CASSETTSNTIYF. As DNA, the CDR3 is TGTGCCAGCAGCGAGACAACTTCAAACACCATATATTTT.

The J gene is TRBJ2-2, the V gene TRBV7-2, with 8 bases aligning to TRBD2. This CDR3 region has 14 residues. Trimming at V came to 4 bases and at J to 7 bases, leaving 5 bases not matched to a gene. Germline V CDR1 and CDR2: SGHTA, FQGNSA. As DNA, the CDR3 is TGTGCCAGCAGCTCGCAACTAGCGGTCGGGGAGCTGTTTTTT. Translation: CASSSQLAVGELFF. Full variable domain (missing parts from reference TRBV7-2 and TRBJ2-2): GAGVSQSPSNKVTEKGKDVELRCDPISGHTALYWYRQSLGQGLEFLIYFQGNSAPDKSGLPSDRFSAERTGGSVSTLTIQRTQQEDSAVYLCASSSQLAVGELFFGEGSRLTVL.

The chain carries TRBV20-1 and TRBJ1-1; D remains unclear. Trimming stripped 7 bases from V and 3 bases from J, with 9 bases between. Germline lookup yields CDR1 DFQATT and CDR2 SNEGSKA (reference sequence). The CDR3 has 11 amino acids. The CDR3 DNA follows: TGCAGTGTGGGGAGTGACACTGAAGCTTTCTTT. This translates into CSVGSDTEAFF.

In this sample, this clone turned up once. V gene TRBV7-2 combines with J gene TRBJ2-2, with D perhaps TRBD1 (6 bases). The germline V gene has CDR1 SGHTA and CDR2 FQGNSA. V was trimmed by 3 bases and J by 7 bases, leaving 9 bases between them. The CDR3 length is 13 residues. CDR3 sequence reads: CASSLGADGELFF. In DNA, the CDR3 is TGTGCCAGCAGCTTGGGGGCTGACGGGGAGCTGTTTTTT.

This clone was seen a single time. The gene calls are TRBV6-5 and TRBJ2-7; perhaps TRBD1 as D (7 bases). This CDR3 is 14 amino acids long. Germline CDR1 and CDR2: MNHEY and SVGAGI. Trimming removed 11 bases at V and 4 bases at J, with 21 bases between. The CDR3 region has the DNA TGTGCCGCTAAGGGGGCGGGAACGGGGTACGAGCAGTACTTC. This codes for CAAKGAGTGYEQYF.

The chain combines TRBV4-3 with TRBJ2-7, with TRBD2 matching over 13 bases. This CDR3 comprises 22 residues. CDR1 LGHNA and CDR2 YSLEER come from the germline V gene. Trimming took 1 base from V and 0 from J; bases not matched to a gene: 18. The CDR3 DNA reads as TGCGCCAGCAGCCAAGTGGCAGTAGGACTAGCGGGGGTCATCCCCTACTCCTACGAGCAGTACTTC. Amino acid sequence: CASSQVAVGLAGVIPYSYEQYF.

This clone has only one observation. This rearrangement joins TRBV9 to TRBJ2-3; 7 bases map to TRBD2. The trim removed 1 base at V and 0 bases at J, leaving 2 bases unmatched. Germline-derived CDR1 and CDR2 are SGDLS and YYNGEE. This CDR3 is 15 amino acids long. CDR3 in DNA: TGTGCCAGCAGCGTATATAGCGGGAGCACAGATACGCAGTATTTT. Translating it yields CASSVYSGSTDTQYF.

The chain joins TRBV9 to TRBJ2-3; D is undetermined. This CDR3 is built from 13 residues. The germline V gene has CDR1 SGDLS and CDR2 YYNGEE. Between the trimmed V and J ends, which lost 1 base and 6 bases, there was a span of 9 bases. The CDR3 sequence is CASSVKGFDTQYF. The CDR3 bases are TGTGCCAGCAGCGTAAAAGGGTTCGATACGCAGTATTTT. Drawing the rest from reference TRBV9 and TRBJ2-3, the complete variable domain is DSGVTQTPKHLITATGQRVTLRCSPRSGDLSVYWYQQSLDQGLQFLIQYYNGEERAKGNILERFSAQQFPDLHSELNLSSLELGDSALYFCASSVKGFDTQYFGPGTRLTVL.

The count of this clone is one. The V and J genes are TRBV19 and TRBJ1-2, with 7 bases identical to TRBD1. This CDR3 spans 14 amino acids. CDR1 and CDR2 (germline): LNHDA, SQIVND (reference sequence). Germline trimming cut 4 bases from V and 7 bases from J; bases unmatched to any gene: 9. Here the CDR3 reads CASSSSRTGAGYTF. The CDR3, as DNA: TGTGCCAGTAGTAGTTCCCGAACAGGGGCTGGCTACACCTTC. Full variable domain (outside the CDR3, taken from reference TRBV19 and TRBJ1-2): DGGITQSPKYLFRKEGQNVTLSCEQNLNHDAMYWYRQDPGQGLRLIYYSQIVNDFQKGDIAEGYSVSREKKESFPLTVTSAQKNPTAFYLCASSSSRTGAGYTFGSGTRLTVV.

The V gene is TRBV25-1, the J gene TRBJ1-5; possible D gene TRBD1, 6 bases. CDR1 is MGHDK and CDR2 is SYGVNS in the germline V gene. The CDR3 sequence is 14 residues long. Trimming took 3 bases from V and 2 from J, leaving 8 bases between them. This chain's CDR3 is CASSDYRGNQPQHF. The CDR3 nucleotides read TGTGCCAGCAGTGATTACAGGGGCAATCAGCCCCAGCATTTT.

The chain couples TRBV5-8 to TRBJ2-7; 8 bases line up with TRBD1. V gave up 1 base and J gave up 5 bases; unmatched junction bases: 8. Germline CDR1 reads SGHTS; CDR2 reads YDEGEE. The CDR3 runs to 15 residues. The CDR3 DNA sequence: TGTGCCAGCAGCTTGTGGGACAGGCTCCCCCACGAGCAGTACTTC. This encodes CASSLWDRLPHEQYF.

CDR3 coding DNA: TGTGCCAGCAGACCCGACGGTAGGAACACTGAAGCTTTCTTT. This encodes CASRPDGRNTEAFF. The V gene is TRBV6-5, the J gene TRBJ1-1; the D is unclear. The ends were cut back, 6 bases at V and 1 base at J, with 12 bases in the middle. Germline CDR1 MNHEY, CDR2 SVGAGI. The CDR3 sequence is 14 residues long.

The V gene is TRBV27, the J gene TRBJ1-2, with 8 bases lining up with TRBD1. With V trimmed by 5 bases and J by 8 bases, 10 bases remained unmatched. CDR1 is MNHEY, CDR2 SMNVEV, per germline (reference sequence). CDR3 size: 14 residues. The CDR3: CASSGTGGLDGYTF. In DNA, the CDR3 is TGTGCCAGCAGTGGAACAGGGGGATTGGACGGCTACACCTTC.

The chain recombines TRBV6-2 or TRBV6-3 with TRBJ1-1; D ambiguous. The CDR3 length is 14 residues. Trimming shortened V by 2 bases and J by 1 base, and 8 bases separated the two germline ends. The germline V gene encodes CDR1 MNHEY and CDR2 SVGEGT. The CDR3 DNA is TGTGCCAGCAGTTACGGGCAGACGAACACTGAAGCTTTCTTT. It encodes CASSYGQTNTEAFF.

The chain is built from TRBV2 and TRBJ1-2; 8 bases are shared with TRBD1. Looked up from germline, CDR1 is SNHLY and CDR2 is FYNNEI. The CDR3 runs 14 residues. V shed 6 bases and J 7 bases; nucleotides not matched to a gene: 10. In DNA form, the CDR3 reads TGTGCCAGCAGGTCCGGGACAGGAACGGTTGGCTACACCTTC. This gives the protein CASRSGTGTVGYTF.

The chain employs TRBV6-5 and TRBJ2-5; 7 bases are shared with TRBD2. The CDR3 extends over 14 amino acids. Germline lookup yields CDR1 MNHEY and CDR2 SVGAGI. V trimming: 10 bases; J trimming: 6 bases; junction bases outside the gene matches: 14. The DNA for the CDR3 is TGTGCCACCACATCGACGGGAGGCGAGCAGACCCAGTACTTC. Protein product: CATTSTGGEQTQYF.

The chain uses TRBV7-3 and TRBJ1-1, with D unclear. Germline lookup yields CDR1 SGHTA and CDR2 FQGTGA. Between the trimmed V and J ends, which lost 7 bases and 4 bases, there was a span of 13 bases. This CDR3 contains 13 residues. In DNA form, the CDR3 reads TGTGCCAGCATCGGCCCCGAAGCCACTGAAGCTTTCTTT. It is translated as CASIGPEATEAFF.

This sequence joins TRBV9 and TRBJ1-3; D is ambiguous. The CDR3 has 15 amino acids. Germline V lookup: CDR1 SGDLS, CDR2 YYNGEE. Trimming left V 2 bases short and J 0 bases short, with 9 bases between. CDR3 amino acids: CASSVGRTSGNTIYF. The CDR3 DNA is TGTGCCAGCAGCGTGGGCAGGACCTCTGGAAACACCATATATTTT.